The 30 T cell receptor beta chains given below trace back to one sample, sequenced in a study of T cells expressing NK-cell markers. TCRdb derives one entry per CDR3 protein from the 5' RACE reads, leaving out DNA. This sample contains about 380,000 distinct CDR3 sequences. The sequencing sample was made of blood T cells: a sorted CD56 or NKG2C T cell subset, CD4+ or CD8+ T cells, or bulk PBMC T cells (not recorded which). These receptors came from a man aged 18 to 69 in good health.

The chain carries TRBV6-2 or TRBV6-3 and TRBJ2-7; TCRdb reports TRBD2, a call that lacks DNA to check it against. The CDR3 loop spans 17 amino acids. Germline V lookup: CDR1 MNHEY, CDR2 SVGEGT. The CDR3 loop reads CASSHAPWDSFSYEQYF.

The rearrangement joins TRBV10-2 to TRBJ2-5; TCRdb lists TRBD2, though no DNA is available to test this call. This CDR3 is built from 12 residues. CDR1 WSHSY and CDR2 SAAADI come from the germline V gene. CDR3 region: CASGSEGQTQYF.

The chain joins TRBV7-2 to TRBJ2-1; without DNA, the TCRdb call of TRBD2 cannot be checked. Germline V lookup: CDR1 SGHTA, CDR2 FQGNSA. The CDR3 spans 15 residues. CDR3 residues: CASSLVQGVGNEQFF.

The chain links TRBV19 to TRBJ2-5. Germline V gene lookup returns CDR1 LNHDA and CDR2 SQIVND (reference sequence). There are 14 residues in the CDR3. The CDR3: CASSQRHIRETQYF.

This sequence joins TRBV20-1 and TRBJ1-3; TCRdb calls TRBD1, which cannot be checked without DNA. The CDR3 consists of 15 residues. The germline V gene encodes CDR1 DFQATT and CDR2 SNEGSKA (reference sequence). This chain's CDR3 is CSARPIRGAGNTIYF.

This sequence joins TRBV5-6 and TRBJ2-7; with no DNA, the TCRdb D assignment of TRBD1 cannot be verified. Germline V gives CDR1 SGHDT, CDR2 YYEEEE. The CDR3 is made up of 14 amino acids. The CDR3 reads CASSRGQGTNEQYF. Full variable domain (remainder filled in from reference TRBV5-6 and TRBJ2-7): DAGVTQSPTHLIKTRGQQVTLRCSPKSGHDTVSWYQQALGQGPQFIFQYYEEEERQRGNFPDRFSGHQFPNYSSELNVNALLLGDSALYLCASSRGQGTNEQYFGPGTRLTVT.

The chain has TRBV6-1 and TRBJ2-7. Germline V gene lookup returns CDR1 MNHNS and CDR2 SASEGT. This CDR3 contains 15 residues. The CDR3 region is CASSRMGGKHYEQYF.

The chain joins TRBV4-1 to TRBJ1-6. The CDR3 has 14 amino acids. The germline V gene encodes CDR1 MGHRA and CDR2 YSYEKL. The CDR3 is CASSQVGRNSPLHF.

V usage is TRBV2 and J usage is TRBJ1-1. Germline values: CDR1 SNHLY, CDR2 FYNNEI. This CDR3 has 13 residues. The CDR3: CASQVRVDTEAFF. The entire variable domain, with the rest obtained from reference TRBV2 and TRBJ1-1, is as follows: EPEVTQTPSHQVTQMGQEVILRCVPISNHLYFYWYRQILGQKVEFLVSFYNNEISEKSEIFDDQFSVERPDGSNFTLKIRSTKLEDSAMYFCASQVRVDTEAFFGQGTRLTVV.

The chain couples TRBV7-2 to TRBJ1-1. CDR1 is SGHTA, CDR2 FQGNSA, per germline. CDR3 length: 15 amino acids. CDR3 sequence: CASSLVRGTNTEAFF. Complete variable domain (other parts from reference TRBV7-2 and TRBJ1-1): GAGVSQSPSNKVTEKGKDVELRCDPISGHTALYWYRQSLGQGLEFLIYFQGNSAPDKSGLPSDRFSAERTGGSVSTLTIQRTQQEDSAVYLCASSLVRGTNTEAFFGQGTRLTVV.

V usage is TRBV5-1 and J usage is TRBJ2-2. This CDR3 comprises 15 residues. Germline V gene lookup returns CDR1 SGHRS and CDR2 YFSETQ. CDR3 sequence: CASSLGYSDTGELFF.

V gene TRBV28 combines with J gene TRBJ1-6. CDR3 length: 15 residues. Germline lookup yields CDR1 MDHEN and CDR2 SYDVKM. The CDR3 loop reads CASRLGSSYNSPLHF.

The chain has TRBV7-3 and TRBJ2-7; TCRdb selects TRBD2, and the lack of DNA leaves this call unchecked. The CDR3 has 22 amino acids. Germline-derived CDR1 and CDR2 are SGHTA and FQGTGA. The chain's CDR3 is CASSLKVTGTSGVKYPSYEQYF.

The V gene is TRBV3-1, the J gene TRBJ2-1; TCRdb designates TRBD1, a call that cannot be tested without DNA. The CDR3 is 19 amino acids. Germline V lookup: CDR1 LGHDT, CDR2 YNNKEL (reference sequence). The chain's CDR3 is CASSQDFRRWGPIKNEQFF.

V usage is TRBV5-1 and J usage is TRBJ1-2; the D call of TRBD1 rests on TCRdb alone, since no DNA is present to check it. Germline V lookup: CDR1 SGHRS, CDR2 YFSETQ. The CDR3 covers 13 residues. The CDR3 protein is CASSLQGDYGYTF.

The chain's CDR3 is CASSGLARDTQYF. V usage is TRBV6-1 and J usage is TRBJ2-3. Germline loops: CDR1 MNHNS, CDR2 SASEGT. The CDR3 covers 13 residues.

The rearrangement joins TRBV9 to TRBJ2-7; the TCRdb D gene call, TRBD1, has no DNA to confirm it. The CDR3 loop spans 15 amino acids. Germline V gives CDR1 SGDLS, CDR2 YYNGEE. The CDR3 protein is CASSPRGIPIGEQYF.

This chain uses TRBV10-3 with TRBJ2-7; TCRdb outputs TRBD1, but without DNA this stays unchecked. Germline V gene sequence: CDR1 ENHRY, CDR2 SYGVKD. The CDR3 has 12 residues. CDR3: CAMGTGGEEQYF.

V gene TRBV19 combines with J gene TRBJ2-3; as DNA is missing, the TRBD1 call by TCRdb cannot be tested. Germline values: CDR1 LNHDA, CDR2 SQIVND (reference sequence). CDR3 length: 15 residues. This CDR3 reads CASSIPGGRTDTQYF.

The chain uses TRBV23-1 and TRBJ1-1; TCRdb's D call of TRBD1 is untestable without DNA. TRBV23-1 is an ORF, with its function uncertain. CDR3 length: 16 residues. The CDR3 protein is CASSQFLEGAGTEAFF.

The chain uses TRBV6-1 and TRBJ1-2; no DNA is available, so the TRBD1 call from TCRdb remains unchecked. Germline loops: CDR1 MNHNS, CDR2 SASEGT. The length of the CDR3 is 13 residues. CDR3: CASSELIGAGYTF.

The chain employs TRBV6-1 and TRBJ2-2; TCRdb selects TRBD1, and the lack of DNA leaves this call unchecked. The germline gives CDR1 MNHNS, CDR2 SASEGT. This CDR3 comprises 16 residues. CDR3 protein: CASRRAGGEIPGELFF.

The chain is built from TRBV12-5 and TRBJ2-1. CDR1 is LGHNT and CDR2 is FRNRAP in the germline V gene. The CDR3 length is 12 residues. The CDR3 loop is CASGPGTNEQFF.

The chain couples TRBV6-5 to TRBJ2-1; TCRdb gives TRBD1 as the D gene, but with no DNA this cannot be confirmed. The CDR3 loop spans 17 amino acids. Germline assignment: CDR1 MNHEY and CDR2 SVGAGI. The CDR3 loop is CASSYSTSGVKLNEQFF.

The CDR3 is CASSVGGGVSYGYTF. The chain uses TRBV9 and TRBJ1-2; as DNA is missing, the TRBD1 call by TCRdb cannot be tested. Germline V CDR1 and CDR2: SGDLS, YYNGEE. CDR3 length: 15 amino acids.

CDR3: CATRYRGLITGELFF. The chain joins TRBV15 to TRBJ2-2; the D call of TRBD1 rests on TCRdb alone, since no DNA is present to check it. CDR3 size: 15 residues. The V gene's germline CDR1 is LNHNV and CDR2 YYDKDF (reference sequence).

The chain has TRBV3-1 and TRBJ2-5; without DNA, the TCRdb call of TRBD1 cannot be checked. Germline CDR1 reads LGHDT; CDR2 reads YNNKEL (reference sequence). The CDR3 covers 18 residues. This chain's CDR3 is CASSRRSRDRVGDKTQYF.

V gene TRBV5-1 combines with J gene TRBJ2-2; TCRdb gives TRBD1 as the D gene, but with no DNA this cannot be confirmed. There are 15 residues in the CDR3. The germline CDR1 and CDR2 sequences are SGHRS and YFSETQ. The CDR3 here is CASTHSARGTGELFF. Full variable domain (missing parts from reference TRBV5-1 and TRBJ2-2): KAGVTQTPRYLIKTRGQQVTLSCSPISGHRSVSWYQQTPGQGLQFLFEYFSETQRNKGNFPGRFSGRQFSNSRSEMNVSTLELGDSALYLCASTHSARGTGELFFGEGSRLTVL.

This rearrangement joins TRBV6-1 to TRBJ2-1. Per germline, CDR1 MNHNS and CDR2 SASEGT. This CDR3 spans 14 amino acids. CDR3 sequence: CASSSTDTYNEQFF.

The chain has TRBV12-3 or TRBV12-4 and TRBJ2-4. The CDR3 has 16 amino acids. CDR3 amino acids: CASTQGRSIAKNIQYF.